This T cell receptor (beta chain) was sequenced during a study of CD8 T cells in ankylosing spondylitis. Findings and caveats of the study: A TCR beta motif made of about 8 highly homologous variants seemed typical of ankylosing spondylitis blood.

Each CDR3 protein is one row after TCRdb ran MiXCR on the 5' RACE reads. The table lists approximately 540,000 distinct CDR3 sequences, 10% to 15% of them singletons. This clonotype has a handful of counts. Its antigen is currently unknown. The sample taken for sequencing was blood, either unsorted or a sorted T cell fraction (not recorded which). This TCR came from a male donor with ankylosing spondylitis.

CDR3 sequence (DNA): TGCGCCAGCAGCTTGAGGTCAGGCACCGGGGAGCTGTTTTTT. Its protein is CASSLRSGTGELFF. The chain couples TRBV5-1 to TRBJ2-2; D unclear. This CDR3 is built from 14 residues. Deletions cut 1 base from V and 4 bases from J, with 8 bases between. Per the germline V gene, CDR1 is SGHRS and CDR2 is YFSETQ.